This T cell receptor (beta chain) was identified during a study of blood T cell repertoires in COVID-19. The CDR3 has 14 amino acids. The germline V gene encodes CDR1 SGHVS and CDR2 FQNEAQ. V was trimmed by 3 bases and J by 4 bases, leaving 12 bases between them. The method was immunoSEQ multiplex PCR; TCRdb's version includes in-frame clones alone and lacks a portion of them. The sample lists some 350,000 clones, almost 90% occurring once. This receptor was obtained from a woman aged 70 to 79 with COVID-19, enrolled during active disease. The chain recombines TRBV7-8 with TRBJ1-1; the D gene is possibly TRBD1 (5 bases). The specimen sequenced was peripheral blood. In nucleotides, the CDR3 is TGTGCCAGCAGCTTGGGGGGTAGCATCACTGAAGCTTTCTTT. This codes for CASSLGGSITEAFF.